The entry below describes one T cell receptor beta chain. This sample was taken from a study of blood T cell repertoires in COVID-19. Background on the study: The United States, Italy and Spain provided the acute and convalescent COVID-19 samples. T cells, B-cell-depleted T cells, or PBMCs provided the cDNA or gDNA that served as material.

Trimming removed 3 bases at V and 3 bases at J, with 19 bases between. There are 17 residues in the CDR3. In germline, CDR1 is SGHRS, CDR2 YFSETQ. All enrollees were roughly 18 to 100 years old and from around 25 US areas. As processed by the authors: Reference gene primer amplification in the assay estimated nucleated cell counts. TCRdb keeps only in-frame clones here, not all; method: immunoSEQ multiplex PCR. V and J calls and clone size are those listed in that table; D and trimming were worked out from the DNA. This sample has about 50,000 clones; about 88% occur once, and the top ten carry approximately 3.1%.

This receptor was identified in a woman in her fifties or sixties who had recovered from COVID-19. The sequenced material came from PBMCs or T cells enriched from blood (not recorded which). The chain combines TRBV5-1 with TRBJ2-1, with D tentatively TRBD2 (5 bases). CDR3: CASSWGVSADFYNEQFF. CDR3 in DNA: TGCGCCAGCAGCTGGGGAGTATCAGCGGACTTCTACAATGAGCAGTTCTTC. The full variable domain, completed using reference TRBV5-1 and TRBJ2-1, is KAGVTQTPRYLIKTRGQQVTLSCSPISGHRSVSWYQQTPGQGLQFLFEYFSETQRNKGNFPGRFSGRQFSNSRSEMNVSTLELGDSALYLCASSWGVSADFYNEQFFGPGTRLTVL.